These 10 T cell receptor beta chains were sequenced from one sample in a study of shared clonotypes between healthy human individuals. The naive CD8 subset, CD45RO-negative cells positively selected for CCR7, excluded terminally differentiated effector memory CD45RA+ cells. Data came from immunoSEQ multiplex PCR; TCRdb stores just in-frame clones and leaves some out. The sample holds 1.5 million to 2.5 million clones, about 95% seen once. The sequenced sample was naive CD8+ T cells sorted from blood. These receptors were collected from a man aged 18-30 years in good health.

The CDR3 bases are TGTGCCAGCAGCGTAGGACTCACCGTTAGCACAGATACGCAGTATTTT. Translation: CASSVGLTVSTDTQYF. The J gene is TRBJ2-3, the V gene TRBV9; D unresolved. The CDR3 loop spans 16 amino acids. CDR1 is SGDLS, CDR2 YYNGEE, per germline. Trimming stripped 0 bases from V and 0 bases from J, with 11 bases between.

This clone occurred once. V and J are TRBV27 and TRBJ1-1; D call uncertain. V was trimmed by 8 bases and J by 5 bases, leaving 15 bases between them. Germline loops: CDR1 MNHEY, CDR2 SMNVEV (reference sequence). The CDR3 covers 13 residues. CDR3 amino acids: CASRIGFRTEAFF. CDR3 nucleotides: TGTGCCAGCCGAATAGGCTTTAGGACTGAAGCTTTCTTT.

The chain is built from TRBV6-5 and TRBJ1-5; a weak D match, TRBD1 (6 bases). Trimming pared 6 bases from V and 4 bases from J, leaving 16 bases between. The CDR3 extends over 15 amino acids. Germline V gene sequence: CDR1 MNHEY, CDR2 SVGAGI. CDR3 protein: CASSPGSQGNQPQHF. The CDR3 coding sequence is TGTGCCAGCAGCCCCGGTAGCCAGGGGAATCAGCCCCAGCATTTT.

This clone came up once. This sequence joins TRBV25-1 and TRBJ1-1; D gene ambiguous. V was pared by 4 bases and J by 5 bases, with 11 bases between. There are 13 residues in the CDR3. Looked up from germline, CDR1 is MGHDK and CDR2 is SYGVNS. Here the CDR3 DNA reads TGTGCCAGCAGTGTTGGTCCTGGGACTGAAGCTTTCTTT. Translating gives CASSVGPGTEAFF.

The rearrangement joins TRBV4-1 to TRBJ1-6; D is unresolved. Germline-derived CDR1 and CDR2 are MGHRA and YSYEKL. V lost 0 bases, J lost 13 bases, and 22 bases lay in between. The CDR3 contains 17 residues. In DNA, the CDR3 is TGCGCCAGCAGCCAAGATCCTAGCAGAACGGCCCGGTGGCCCCTCCACTTT. It yields the protein CASSQDPSRTARWPLHF.

This clone was observed a single time. This chain joins TRBV21-1 and TRBJ2-7; TRBD1, as called in the table, went unchecked against the DNA. TRBV21-1 is tagged as a pseudogene. The CDR3 covers 15 residues. The CDR3 DNA reads as TGTGCCAGACTCTCTTCGGGGACAGGGAAACACGAGCAGTACTTC. Translating gives CARLSSGTGKHEQYF.

The chain uses TRBV5-5 and TRBJ1-1; TRBD1 is a possible D gene (6 bases). V gave up 4 bases and J gave up 0 bases, with 13 bases separating them. Germline V gene data show CDR1 as SGHKS and CDR2 as YYEKEE (reference sequence). This CDR3 is built from 15 residues. Written as DNA, the CDR3 is TGTGCCAGCAGCCCTACCGGGACAATGAACACTGAAGCTTTCTTT. This encodes CASSPTGTMNTEAFF.

The chain employs TRBV6-5 and TRBJ2-7, with D possibly TRBD1 on 5 matching bases. Per the germline V gene, CDR1 is MNHEY and CDR2 is SVGAGI. The length of the CDR3 is 14 residues. Trimming shortened V by 7 bases and J by 5 bases, and 18 bases separated the two germline ends. The CDR3 loop reads CASNPGNGFNEQYF. CDR3 bases: TGTGCCAGCAATCCAGGGAATGGGTTTAACGAGCAGTACTTC.

This rearrangement joins TRBV29-1 to TRBJ2-5, with D possibly matching TRBD1 (5 bases). The CDR3 runs 13 residues. CDR1 is SQVTM, CDR2 ANQGSEA, per germline. With 6 bases removed from V and 5 bases from J, the gap between germline ends came to 16 bases. The CDR3: CSVAWQGGETQYF. DNA for the CDR3: TGCAGCGTCGCTTGGCAGGGTGGTGAGACCCAGTACTTC.

The chain couples TRBV6-6 to TRBJ2-2; D is ambiguous. The CDR3 loop spans 14 amino acids. The V end lost 5 bases, the J end lost 4 bases, and 11 bases lay between the germline ends. CDR1 MNHNY and CDR2 SVGAGI come from the germline V gene (reference sequence). CDR3 loop: CASSPSEGTGELFF. The CDR3 nucleotides read TGTGCCAGCAGTCCCTCGGAAGGCACCGGGGAGCTGTTTTTT.